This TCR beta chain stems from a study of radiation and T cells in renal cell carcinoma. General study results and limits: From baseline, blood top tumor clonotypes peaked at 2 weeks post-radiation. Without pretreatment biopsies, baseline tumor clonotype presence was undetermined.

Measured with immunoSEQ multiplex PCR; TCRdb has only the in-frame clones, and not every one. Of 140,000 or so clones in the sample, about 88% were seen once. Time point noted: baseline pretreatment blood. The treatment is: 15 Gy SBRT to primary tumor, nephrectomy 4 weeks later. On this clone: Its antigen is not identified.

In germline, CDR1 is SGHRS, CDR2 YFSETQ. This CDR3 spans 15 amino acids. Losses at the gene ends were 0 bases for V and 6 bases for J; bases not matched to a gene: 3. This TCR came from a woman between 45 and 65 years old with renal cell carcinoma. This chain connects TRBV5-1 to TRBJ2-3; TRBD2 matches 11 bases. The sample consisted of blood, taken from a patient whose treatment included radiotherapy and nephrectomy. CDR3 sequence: CASSLVAGGRDTQYF. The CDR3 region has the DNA TGCGCCAGCAGCTTGGTAGCGGGGGGGCGCGATACGCAGTATTTT.